This record looks at one TCR beta chain sequence and its context. The CDR3 is 18 amino acids. Germline CDR1 MNHEY, CDR2 SMNVEV (reference sequence). The germline V and J ends were trimmed by 1 base and 3 bases, with 21 bases remaining between them. This sample is drawn from a study of graft-versus-host responses after intestinal transplantation. Across the study: Recipients received multivisceral, liver-intestinal, or isolated intestinal transplants. Recipients across the board were started on anti-thymocyte globulin induction, then kept on tacrolimus and steroids for two to four years.

Clones were read by immunoSEQ multiplex PCR, and TCRdb kept only the in-frame ones, dropping some. In the table there are over 15,000 clones, about two fifths of which are singletons. Study-level findings and limits: Detection of GvH clones occurred in recipient marrow, and some had their first appearance in ileum or blood.

Co-plating was performed using approximately 200,000 CFSE-labeled responder cells and approximately 200,000 irradiated, violet-dye-labeled stimulator cells. The receptor was isolated from a human patient who received an intestinal transplant. The gene calls are TRBV27 and TRBJ1-1; D is perhaps TRBD1 (6 bases). The specimen was alloreactive CD8+ T cells from a mixed lymphocyte reaction culture, collected before intestinal transplant. Stated subset: CFSE-low proliferating T cells sorted from roughly six-day pre-transplant mixed lymphocyte reaction (GvH or HvG direction). The DNA of the CDR3 is TGTGCCAGCAGTTTATTACGGGGACAATACTTAAGGGACACTGAAGCTTTCTTT. This codes for CASSLLRGQYLRDTEAFF.